Listed below are T cell receptor beta chains from one sample, sequenced in a study of blood T cells in healthy people across ages. TCRdb independently ran MiXCR on the 5' RACE reads; one entry per CDR3 protein. Of 1,800,000 or so distinct CDR3 sequences listed, about 39% are singletons. Input material: blood. The origin of the receptors is a human donor in good health. Both conserved end residues are part of each CDR3. The size of a clone is reported for some rows only, either as once, few or many, or as a class for expanded clones.

cdr3_length: 14
j_call: TRBJ2-7
v_call: TRBV20-1
clone_size: .
cdr3_aa: CSARGTAGHYEQYF

cdr3_length: 16
j_call: TRBJ2-1
v_call: TRBV4-2
clone_size: many
cdr3_aa: CASSQDGTGAYNEQFF

cdr3_length: 17
j_call: TRBJ1-6
v_call: TRBV28
clone_size: few
cdr3_aa: CASSWGAVSSYNSPLHF

cdr3_length: 12
j_call: TRBJ2-1
v_call: TRBV2
clone_size: few
cdr3_aa: CASRLQGDEQFF

cdr3_length: 17
j_call: TRBJ1-2
v_call: TRBV11-1
clone_size: .
cdr3_aa: CASSFFGRDKRNYGYTF

cdr3_length: 14
j_call: TRBJ2-1
v_call: TRBV29-1
clone_size: few
cdr3_aa: CSVEDTGTNNEQFF

cdr3_length: 13
j_call: TRBJ1-1
v_call: TRBV24-1
clone_size: .
cdr3_aa: CATSDLGYTEAFF

cdr3_length: 15
j_call: TRBJ2-3
v_call: TRBV5-1
clone_size: once
cdr3_aa: CASSLTGGPPDTQYF

cdr3_length: 12
j_call: TRBJ1-2
v_call: TRBV12-3/TRBV12-4
clone_size: .
cdr3_aa: CASWGTNYDYTF

cdr3_length: 13
j_call: TRBJ2-7
v_call: TRBV29-1
clone_size: many
cdr3_aa: CSVKGQGPFEQYF

cdr3_length: 14
j_call: TRBJ1-1
v_call: TRBV20-1
clone_size: .
cdr3_aa: CSAQDYRAGGVAFF